These 22 T cell receptor beta chains share one sample of origin, sequenced in a study of OX40 agonist ivuxolimab in advanced cancers. The method was immunoSEQ multiplex PCR; TCRdb's version includes in-frame clones alone and lacks a portion of them. The sample includes approximately 30,000 clones, approximately 88% of them seen just once. The specimen was CD4+ or CD8+ T cells sorted from blood, collected in a trial of the OX40 agonist ivuxolimab. The receptors stem from an adult with an advanced solid tumor such as melanoma, head and neck, liver or kidney cancer.

A note on this clone: At the DNA level, this CDR3 is encoded by other sequences in the same sample as well. The chain couples TRBV7-6 to TRBJ2-3; perhaps TRBD2 as D (6 bases). Germline assignment: CDR1 SGHVS and CDR2 FNYEAQ. V lost 5 bases, J lost 1 base, and 13 bases lay in between. This CDR3 region has 15 residues. The CDR3 coding sequence is TGTGCCAGCAGCCCGGGACTGAGAGGCACAGATACGCAGTATTTT. Protein product: CASSPGLRGTDTQYF.

The V gene is TRBV11-1, the J gene TRBJ2-1; 10 nucleotides align to TRBD1. CDR1 is SGHAT and CDR2 is FQDESV in the germline V gene (reference sequence). The V and J ends lost 5 bases and 3 bases, in that order; junction bases with no gene match: 1. The CDR3 contains 14 residues. CDR3: CASSRTGGYNEQFF. The CDR3 nucleotides are TGTGCCAGCAGCCGGACAGGGGGCTACAATGAGCAGTTCTTC.

The chain has TRBV9 and TRBJ2-7; D may correspond to TRBD1 or TRBD2 (5 bases each). V lost 3 bases and J lost 2, with 12 bases in between. The CDR3 runs 14 residues. Germline V gene data show CDR1 as SGDLS and CDR2 as YYNGEE. The CDR3 nucleotides are TGTGCCAGCAGCGCCCGGGACCGCCCCTACGAGCAGTACTTC. Translated: CASSARDRPYEQYF.

The rearrangement joins TRBV25-1 to TRBJ2-3; D might be TRBD2 (5 bases). The V gene's germline CDR1 is MGHDK and CDR2 SYGVNS. The CDR3 extends over 14 amino acids. V lost 3 bases to trimming and J lost 3 bases, with 10 bases between them. The CDR3 region is CASSDGPGTDTQYF. CDR3 DNA: TGTGCCAGCAGTGACGGCCCGGGAACAGATACGCAGTATTTT.

This clone was detected once. The rearrangement links TRBV5-1 to TRBJ2-7, with D tentatively TRBD1 or TRBD2 (5 bases each). Trimming left V 0 bases short and J 4 bases short, with 14 bases between. Germline V gene sequence: CDR1 SGHRS, CDR2 YFSETQ. This CDR3 region has 15 residues. The CDR3 DNA follows: TGCGCCAGCAGCTTGGCCGGGGACGGCTATTACGAGCAGTACTTC. It yields the protein CASSLAGDGYYEQYF.

This clone came up once. This rearrangement joins TRBV28 to TRBJ2-3, with 7 bases matching TRBD2. J lost 5 bases, V lost 7 bases, and 9 bases had no gene match. Germline CDR1 is MDHEN and CDR2 is SYDVKM. The CDR3 totals 14 residues. The CDR3 loop is CASTPRGVLDTQYF. CDR3 DNA: TGTGCCAGCACCCCCCGGGGGGTATTAGATACGCAGTATTTT.

The count of this clone is one. V gene TRBV7-8 combines with J gene TRBJ1-1; the D gene is possibly TRBD1 (6 bases). This CDR3 spans 11 amino acids. Between the trimmed V and J ends, which lost 3 bases and 8 bases, there was a span of 7 bases. In germline, CDR1 is SGHVS, CDR2 FQNEAQ. CDR3 sequence (DNA): TGTGCCAGCAGCTTTGGGACAGAAGCTTTCTTT. This encodes CASSFGTEAFF.

The chain links TRBV29-1 to TRBJ1-4, with TRBD1 as a possible D gene (5 bases). Germline V gene sequence: CDR1 SQVTM, CDR2 ANQGSEA. CDR3 length: 14 residues. V was clipped by 6 bases and J by 2 bases, with 13 bases between them. CDR3 sequence reads: CSVGTAGTNEKLFF. CDR3 sequence (DNA): TGCAGCGTAGGGACTGCCGGGACTAATGAAAAACTGTTTTTT.

The V and J genes are TRBV2 and TRBJ1-1; perhaps TRBD1 as D (5 bases). This CDR3 is 15 amino acids long. CDR1 is SNHLY, CDR2 FYNNEI, per germline. Trimming shortened V by 6 bases and J by 1 base, and 15 bases separated the two germline ends. CDR3 nucleotide sequence: TGTGCCAGCAGGCTGGGGGGGGGAGAGAACACTGAAGCTTTCTTT. It encodes CASRLGGGENTEAFF.

Points on this clone: In the same sample, other DNA sequences code for this CDR3. The chain couples TRBV18 to TRBJ2-7; tentative D call: TRBD1 (6 bases). This CDR3 contains 15 residues. With 3 bases removed from V and 2 bases from J, the gap between germline ends came to 14 bases. Germline CDR1 is KGHSH and CDR2 is LQKENI. The CDR3 DNA is TGTGCCAGCTCACCTCCGACAGGATCCCCCTACGAGCAGTACTTC. As protein: CASSPPTGSPYEQYF.

This clone counts as large. The chain links TRBV7-7 to TRBJ2-2, with 8 positions matching TRBD1. Per germline, CDR1 SSHAT and CDR2 FNYEAQ (reference sequence). V shed 1 base and J 6 bases; nucleotides not matched to a gene: 1. This CDR3 contains 14 residues. As DNA, the CDR3 is TGTGCCAGCAGCTTAGGGACAGGGCCCGGGGAGCTGTTTTTT. This sequence encodes CASSLGTGPGELFF.

This chain links TRBV11-2 with TRBJ1-1, with TRBD1 matching 7 bases. Germline loops: CDR1 SGHAT, CDR2 FQNNGV. Germline trimming cut 5 bases from V and 0 bases from J; bases unmatched to any gene: 6. The CDR3 is made up of 15 amino acids. The CDR3 here is CASSPPQGMNTEAFF. The CDR3 region has the DNA TGTGCCAGCAGCCCTCCACAGGGGATGAACACTGAAGCTTTCTTT.

The rearrangement links TRBV5-4 to TRBJ2-5; possible D gene TRBD1, 6 bases. Trimming took off 0 bases at V and 2 bases at J, with 14 bases between the two ends. The CDR3 totals 16 residues. Per germline, CDR1 SGHNT and CDR2 YYREEE (reference sequence). CDR3 protein: CASSLDLKTGQETQYF. The CDR3 DNA reads TGTGCCAGCAGCTTGGACCTAAAGACAGGACAAGAGACCCAGTACTTC. The entire variable domain, with the rest obtained from reference TRBV5-4 and TRBJ2-5, is as follows: ETGVTQSPTHLIKTRGQQVTLRCSSQSGHNTVSWYQQALGQGPQFIFQYYREEENGRGNFPPRFSGLQFPNYSSELNVNALELDDSALYLCASSLDLKTGQETQYFGPGTRLLVL.

V usage is TRBV7-9 and J usage is TRBJ2-7, with D maybe TRBD1 (6 bases). V lost 5 bases, J lost 4 bases, and 18 bases lay in between. This CDR3 is 15 amino acids long. From germline, CDR1 is SEHNR and CDR2 FQNEAQ (reference sequence). This CDR3 reads CASSPSQGRVYEQYF. DNA for the CDR3: TGTGCCAGCAGCCCTTCGCAGGGGCGCGTATACGAGCAGTACTTC. The full variable domain, rest sourced from reference TRBV7-9 and TRBJ2-7, is DTGVSQNPRHKITKRGQNVTFRCDPISEHNRLYWYRQTLGQGPEFLTYFQNEAQLEKSRLLSDRFSAERPKGSFSTLEIQRTEQGDSAMYLCASSPSQGRVYEQYFGPGTRLTVT.

This rearrangement joins TRBV29-1 to TRBJ1-1; D is unresolved. Per germline, CDR1 SQVTM and CDR2 ANQGSEA. The CDR3 runs 15 residues. V lost 6 bases and J lost 3, with 20 bases in between. Here the CDR3 reads CSVDDGGDTDTEAFF. The CDR3 nucleotides read TGCAGCGTGGACGATGGAGGTGATACGGACACTGAAGCTTTCTTT.

The chain employs TRBV5-6 and TRBJ2-3; D gene ambiguous. The germline V and J ends were trimmed by 0 bases and 2 bases, with 10 bases remaining between them. Germline V gives CDR1 SGHDT, CDR2 YYEEEE. CDR3 length: 15 residues. CDR3 nucleotides: TGTGCCAGCAGCTTGGCCGGGCGGCACACAGATACGCAGTATTTT. It is translated as CASSLAGRHTDTQYF. The full variable domain, with the rest looked up from reference TRBV5-6 and TRBJ2-3, is DAGVTQSPTHLIKTRGQQVTLRCSPKSGHDTVSWYQQALGQGPQFIFQYYEEEERQRGNFPDRFSGHQFPNYSSELNVNALLLGDSALYLCASSLAGRHTDTQYFGPGTRLTVL.

V and J are TRBV11-3 and TRBJ2-3, with 11 bases identical to TRBD1. The CDR3 has 15 amino acids. In germline, CDR1 is SGHNT, CDR2 YENEEA. The J segment lost 5 bases and the V segment lost 5 bases, leaving 6 bases of the junction unmatched. The CDR3 spells CASSPGQGAGDTQYF. The CDR3 DNA reads TGTGCCAGCAGCCCCGGACAGGGGGCTGGAGATACGCAGTATTTT.

This chain joins TRBV29-1 and TRBJ2-5, with 11 bases lining up with TRBD1. The J segment lost 2 bases and the V segment lost 4 bases, leaving 12 bases of the junction unmatched. This CDR3 has 17 residues. Looked up from germline, CDR1 is SQVTM and CDR2 is ANQGSEA. The CDR3 loop reads CSVVDWTGGTEQETQYF. The CDR3 nucleotides read TGCAGCGTTGTTGATTGGACAGGGGGCACAGAGCAAGAGACCCAGTACTTC.

The chain is built from TRBV19 and TRBJ2-3, with D tentatively TRBD1 (5 bases). Germline CDR1 is LNHDA and CDR2 is SQIVND (reference sequence). This CDR3 is 17 amino acids long. V lost 0 bases and J lost 2, with 15 bases in between. This CDR3 is CASSIEGRAPLTDTQYF. DNA for the CDR3: TGTGCCAGTAGTATAGAAGGCAGGGCCCCACTCACAGATACGCAGTATTTT.

This chain connects TRBV7-2 to TRBJ2-3; D possibly corresponds to TRBD2 (5 bases). Trimming removed 2 bases at V and 6 bases at J, with 9 bases between. Germline-derived CDR1 and CDR2 are SGHTA and FQGNSA. This CDR3 spans 13 amino acids. The CDR3 protein is CASSLLTGDTQYF. In DNA form, the CDR3 reads TGTGCCAGCAGCTTATTGACGGGGGATACGCAGTATTTT.

The V call is TRBV5-6, the J call TRBJ1-1; weak D call: TRBD1 (5 bases). CDR1 is SGHDT and CDR2 is YYEEEE in the germline V gene. The CDR3 has 14 amino acids. The V end was cut by 0 bases, the J end by 6 bases, with 12 bases between. The CDR3 reads CASSLGSGDPEAFF. Here the CDR3 DNA reads TGTGCCAGCAGCTTGGGATCTGGGGACCCTGAAGCTTTCTTT.

The J gene is TRBJ1-3, the V gene TRBV9; TRBD1 matches at 7 bases. V lost 0 bases to trimming and J lost 0 bases; unmatched junction nucleotides: 3. The CDR3 contains 16 residues. Germline values: CDR1 SGDLS, CDR2 YYNGEE. The CDR3 sequence: CASSVGDSLSGNTIYF. The CDR3 coding sequence is TGTGCCAGCAGCGTAGGGGACAGCCTCTCTGGAAACACCATATATTTT.